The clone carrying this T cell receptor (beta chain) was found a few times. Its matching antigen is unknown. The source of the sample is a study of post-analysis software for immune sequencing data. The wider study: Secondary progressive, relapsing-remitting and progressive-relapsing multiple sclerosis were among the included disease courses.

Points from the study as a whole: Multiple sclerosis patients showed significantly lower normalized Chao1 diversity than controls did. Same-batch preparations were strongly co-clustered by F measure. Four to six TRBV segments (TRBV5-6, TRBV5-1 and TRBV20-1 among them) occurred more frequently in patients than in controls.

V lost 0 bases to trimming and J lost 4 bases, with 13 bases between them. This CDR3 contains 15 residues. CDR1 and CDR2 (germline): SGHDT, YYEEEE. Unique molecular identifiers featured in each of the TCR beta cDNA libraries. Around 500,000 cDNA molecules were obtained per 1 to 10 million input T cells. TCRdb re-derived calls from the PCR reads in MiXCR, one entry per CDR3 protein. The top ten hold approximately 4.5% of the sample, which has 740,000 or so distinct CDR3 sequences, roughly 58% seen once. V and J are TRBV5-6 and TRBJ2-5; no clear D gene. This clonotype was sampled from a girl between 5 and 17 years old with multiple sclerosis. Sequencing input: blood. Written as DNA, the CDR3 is TGTGCCAGCAGCTTGGTTAGTGGTCAGCTAGAGACCCAGTACTTC. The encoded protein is CASSLVSGQLETQYF.